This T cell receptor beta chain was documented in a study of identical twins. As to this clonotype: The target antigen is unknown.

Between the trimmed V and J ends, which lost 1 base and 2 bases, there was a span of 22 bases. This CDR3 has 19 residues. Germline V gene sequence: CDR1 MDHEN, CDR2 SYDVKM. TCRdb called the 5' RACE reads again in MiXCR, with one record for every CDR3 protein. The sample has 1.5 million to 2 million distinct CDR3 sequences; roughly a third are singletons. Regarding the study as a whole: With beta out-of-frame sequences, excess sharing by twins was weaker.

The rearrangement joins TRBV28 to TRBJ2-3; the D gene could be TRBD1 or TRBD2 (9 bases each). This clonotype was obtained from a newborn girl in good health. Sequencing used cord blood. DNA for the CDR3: TGTGCCAGCAGTTTATCTCCACAGGGGGCTAGCGGGGTCACAGATACGCAGTATTTT. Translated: CASSLSPQGASGVTDTQYF. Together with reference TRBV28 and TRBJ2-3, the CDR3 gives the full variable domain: DVKVTQSSRYLVKRTGEKVFLECVQDMDHENMFWYRQDPGLGLRLIYFSYDVKMKEKGDIPEGYSVSREKKERFSLILESASTNQTSMYLCASSLSPQGASGVTDTQYFGPGTRLTVL.